This T cell receptor (beta chain) was documented in a study of blood T cell repertoires in COVID-19. Germline values: CDR1 DFQATT, CDR2 SNEGSKA (reference sequence). CDR3 length: 10 amino acids. V was shortened by 1 base and J by 7 bases, with 5 bases between the two germline ends. Some clones are missing from TCRdb's copy, which holds only in-frame ones; the method was immunoSEQ multiplex PCR. In the table there are 99,000 or so clones, roughly 88% of which are singletons. The gene calls are TRBV20-1 and TRBJ2-7, with D hard to call. The sequence was collected from a man between 45 and 60 years old with COVID-19, enrolled during active disease. Sequencing was carried out using peripheral blood. The DNA of the CDR3 is TGCAGTGCTAGAGCGGAGGAGCAGTACTTC. It is translated as CSARAEEQYF.